Described below is a single TCR beta chain sequence and its context. Its antigen has not been determined. No much larger clone is present one base from it, and per-base qualities are unavailable. From the germline V gene (reference sequence), CDR1 is DFQATT and CDR2 is SNEGSKA. The germline V end is reduced by 6 bases and the J end by 6 bases; junction bases left unmatched: 10. The CDR3, from cysteine to phenylalanine, totals 13 residues. This entry keeps only the CDR3 DNA: 39 bases, framed from base 1. Instrument on record: Illumina NovaSeq 6000. TCRalpha and TCRbeta cDNA libraries were constructed by 5'RACE with constant-segment primers, with sample barcodes and unique molecular identifiers being introduced. Trizol reagent was used to extract RNA from every sample. Libraries were amplified in two PCR steps, with a second sample barcode and Illumina TruSeq adapters added in the second step. The libraries were sequenced on an Illumina NovaSeq using 2 x 150 bp paired-end reads. Processing in the source paper ran as follows. Reads were demultiplexed and collapsed into UMI-guided consensus sequences with migec v1.2.7. Using mixcr v2.1.11, the UMI consensuses were aligned to TRA and TRB V and J templates and assembled into clonotypes. Expanded or contracted clonotypes were those called significant by both edgeR and NoisET, with noise models trained on biological replicates. edgeR calls used a false discovery rate-adjusted p below 0.01 and a log2 fold-change threshold of 1. As an exploratory analysis of dynamics, max-normalized trajectories of the 1000 most abundant clonotypes were examined with PCA combined with hierarchical clustering. Each responding clone was given a CD4 or CD8 phenotype based on the CD4+ and CD8+ repertoires, which had been sequenced separately. TCRdb applied fastp at Q25 and MiXCR to the public reads, then kept only in-frame beta chains. Entries are consolidated by CDR3 protein sequence, retaining the most common genes and DNA. The V and J calls were not made by the authors but by TCRdb's processing. Recorded for this sample are about 180,000 distinct CDR3 sequences; less than 20% of them occurred a single time. The ten most abundant clones make up roughly 3.8% of the sample.

Ficoll-Paque density gradient centrifugation was the method used to isolate PBMCs. This sample was included in a study of T-cell memory formation after mild COVID-19 (dated by TCRdb to about 2021). As for the study more broadly: Most TCR sequence clusters were specific to one of the two donors. Two young, previously healthy adult volunteers made up the cohort, one male and one female. In two donors, T-cell clones that expanded and contracted after mild COVID-19 were followed by sequencing TCRalpha and TCRbeta repertoires longitudinally.

Study-level results and caveats: Some responding clones were found in pre-infection memory, which suggests that pre-existing cross-reactive memory T cells took part in the SARS-CoV-2 response. Clones that contracted from day 15 to 85 showed balanced CD4/CD8 phenotypes, whereas a second wave of clones that expanded from day 15 to 37 leaned towards CD4+. The study covered only two mild cases, and larger cohorts including severe cases with pre-infection samples were considered necessary. Whether the second-wave clones peaking on day 37 were SARS-CoV-2 specific was not confirmed. Contracting CD4+ clones were found mainly in CM and EM memory subsets, while CD8+ clones were enriched in EMRA.

Rearrangement joined TRBV20-1 to TRBJ2-5; 7 bases in the middle match TRBD2. The sample was PBMCs or a T cell subset sorted from them (not recorded which). The source is a man younger than 35 who had mild COVID-19 (a few samples of this study predate the infection). The sample titles of this study are shuffled in the database, so cell type and time point are left out; the donor was told from shared clones. The CDR3 has the sequence CSAPGPGTKTQYF. Here is the DNA: TGCAGTGCCCCGGGCCCCGGGACTAAGACCCAGTACTTC.